This T cell receptor (beta chain) originates from a study of blood T cell repertoires in COVID-19. Study at large: The samples span acute and convalescent COVID-19 from the United States, Italy and Spain. Sample material is recorded as cDNA or gDNA derived from T cells, B-cell-depleted T cells, or PBMCs.

In the authors' methods: Reference gene primer amplification gave estimated nucleated cell counts. Libraries were prepared by immunoSEQ multiplex PCR; TCRdb keeps only in-frame clonotypes and omits some of them. The V and J calls and clone size were taken over from that table, and D and trimming were inferred from the DNA. The sample lists some 160,000 clones, approximately 80% occurring once. The sequenced material came from peripheral blood. The TCR comes from a human donor in a cohort sampled during active COVID-19.

CDR3 in amino acids: CASSYTGLEQYF. The CDR3 DNA is TGTGCCAGCAGCTATACAGGGCTCGAGCAGTACTTC. The rearrangement uses TRBV6-6 and TRBJ2-7; a possible D gene is TRBD1 (6 bases). Germline V gene lookup returns CDR1 MNHNY and CDR2 SVGAGI (reference sequence). Trimming pared 6 bases from V and 6 bases from J, leaving 12 bases between. The CDR3 is made up of 12 amino acids.